This T cell receptor beta chain was recorded in a study of T cells in Graves' hyperthyroidism and ophthalmopathy. V was pared by 1 base and J by 4 bases, with 11 bases between. From germline, CDR1 is SGHVS and CDR2 FNYEAQ. The CDR3 sequence is 14 residues long. Clinical Activity Scores of at least 3, NOSPECS grades of at least 4 and durations under 3 months characterized ophthalmopathy patients. PBMCs were sourced from less than 13 ml fresh peripheral blood. This clonotype has at least ten counts. Antigen: not known. Study-level results: Blood samples included most of the expanded thyroid clonotypes exceeding 0.001.

TCR beta CDR3 regions were amplified from RNA. TCR CDR3 underwent first-round RT-PCR with the HTBI primer set. TCRdb itself ran the multiplex PCR reads through MiXCR, one entry per CDR3 protein. Altogether 250,000 to 350,000 distinct CDR3 sequences are present, approximately 21% being singletons, with the ten largest covering around 64%. This chain joins TRBV7-6 and TRBJ2-7; D gene ambiguous. Specimen: blood. The TCR sequence derives from a man in his thirties or forties with Graves' ophthalmopathy. CDR3 sequence (DNA): TGTGCCAGCAGCTTAGTGGGGAAAGGGTACGAGCAGTACTTC. Its translation is CASSLVGKGYEQYF.